Below are 6 T cell receptor beta chains sequenced from a single sample in a study of sequential checkpoint blockade in melanoma. Treatment of the sample: randomized to nivolumab then ipilimumab (arm A) or the reverse (arm B). Method: immunoSEQ multiplex PCR; TCRdb's copy keeps in-frame clones and lacks some. The sample yields roughly 20,000 clones, approximately 81% seen once. Sequenced material: CD8+ T cells sorted from blood (inferred from file names), taken from a patient given nivolumab and ipilimumab in sequence. The receptors were gathered from a human donor with melanoma.

A single count supports this clone. The chain is built from TRBV6-5 and TRBJ2-7; no definite D call. Trimming shortened V by 6 bases and J by 1 base, and 13 bases separated the two germline ends. There are 14 residues in the CDR3. The V gene's germline CDR1 is MNHEY and CDR2 SVGAGI. In DNA form, the CDR3 reads TGTGCCAGCAGCCTGGTTTGGCCTTCCTACGAGCAGTACTTC. Amino acids: CASSLVWPSYEQYF.

The chain recombines TRBV7-6 with TRBJ2-1, with TRBD1 as a possible D gene (6 bases). Trimming cost V 5 bases and J 1 base, with 15 bases left between them. The CDR3 length is 16 residues. Per the germline V gene, CDR1 is SGHVS and CDR2 is FNYEAQ. CDR3 region: CASSPQGLASYNEQFF. The CDR3 DNA follows: TGTGCCAGCAGCCCACAGGGTCTGGCTTCCTACAATGAGCAGTTCTTC.

The rearrangement uses TRBV4-3 and TRBJ1-2; 9 bases agree with TRBD1. The CDR3 loop spans 15 amino acids. The V gene end was trimmed by 4 bases and the J gene end by 0 bases; junction bases not matched to a gene: 3. Germline-derived CDR1 and CDR2 are LGHNA and YSLEER. CDR3: CASSPRDRANYGYTF. The CDR3 DNA follows: TGCGCCAGCAGCCCGCGGGACAGGGCTAACTATGGCTACACCTTC.

The rearrangement uses TRBV28 and TRBJ1-1; D remains ambiguous. Trimming cost V 4 bases and J 1 base, with 13 bases left between them. This CDR3 is 15 amino acids long. Germline CDR1 MDHEN, CDR2 SYDVKM. The CDR3 reads CASSSSGGWNTEAFF. In DNA form, the CDR3 reads TGTGCCAGCAGTTCCTCGGGAGGTTGGAACACTGAAGCTTTCTTT. Drawing the rest from reference TRBV28 and TRBJ1-1, the complete variable domain is DVKVTQSSRYLVKRTGEKVFLECVQDMDHENMFWYRQDPGLGLRLIYFSYDVKMKEKGDIPEGYSVSREKKERFSLILESASTNQTSMYLCASSSSGGWNTEAFFGQGTRLTVV.

CDR3 region: CASRSSTGTGMFDEQYF. CDR3 coding DNA: TGCGCCAGCAGGAGTAGTACCGGGACAGGTATGTTCGACGAGCAGTACTTC. The chain recombines TRBV5-1 with TRBJ2-7; 8 bases agree with TRBD1. There are 17 residues in the CDR3. Per germline, CDR1 SGHRS and CDR2 YFSETQ. Losses at the gene ends were 5 bases for V and 5 bases for J; bases not matched to a gene: 18. Drawing the rest from reference TRBV5-1 and TRBJ2-7, the complete variable domain is KAGVTQTPRYLIKTRGQQVTLSCSPISGHRSVSWYQQTPGQGLQFLFEYFSETQRNKGNFPGRFSGRQFSNSRSEMNVSTLELGDSALYLCASRSSTGTGMFDEQYFGPGTRLTVT.

The chain joins TRBV25-1 to TRBJ2-3, with 9 bases identical to TRBD2. V lost 3 bases and J lost 1; bases outside the gene matches: 5. The V gene's germline CDR1 is MGHDK and CDR2 SYGVNS. The CDR3 is made up of 16 amino acids. CDR3 loop: CASSEGGLAGTDTQYF. The CDR3 region has the DNA TGTGCCAGCAGTGAGGGGGGACTAGCAGGCACAGATACGCAGTATTTT.